This record covers a single T cell receptor beta chain. Its antigen is currently unknown. Germline V gene lookup returns CDR1 SGHVS and CDR2 FQNEAQ. The V gene end was trimmed by 8 bases and the J gene end by 0 bases; junction bases not matched to a gene: 13. The CDR3 runs to 18 residues. Specified treatment: oral pan-JAK inhibitor, 5-10 mg twice daily. Those with alopecia areata gave lesional scalp punch biopsies and peripheral blood. Extracted RNA was reverse transcribed into cDNA, the sequencing template. Some clones are missing from TCRdb's copy, which holds only in-frame ones; the method was immunoSEQ multiplex PCR. Of 180,000 or so clones listed, about 47% are singletons. The source of the sample is a study of CD8+ T cells in alopecia areata. Study-level information: Treated individuals took tofacitinib by mouth, 5 to 10 mg twice daily.

Study-level results: Many of the expanded lesional clones endured in scalp and blood while on tofacitinib.

Sequenced material: CD8+ T cells sorted from blood, taken at week 52, from a patient treated with tofacitinib. J is TRBJ2-5 and V is TRBV7-8, with 12 bases lining up with TRBD2. The TCR was taken from a human donor with alopecia areata. This chain's CDR3 is CASGLFSSGGAYQETQYF. The CDR3 bases are TGTGCCAGCGGGTTATTCTCTAGCGGGGGGGCTTACCAAGAGACCCAGTACTTC.